This record looks at one TCR beta chain sequence and its context. No neoadjuvant therapy was given to the selected pancreatic ductal adenocarcinoma patients before their surgery. The sample comes from a study of T cells in pancreatic ductal adenocarcinoma. Here immunoSEQ multiplex PCR was the method, and the copy in TCRdb shows in-frame clones only, minus some. Seen here are roughly 16,000 clones, roughly 90% observed once, and the top ten hold 0.94%. V lost 5 bases to trimming and J lost 2 bases; unmatched junction nucleotides: 8. Germline loops: CDR1 SGHTA, CDR2 FQGNSA. The CDR3 is made up of 16 amino acids.

The rearrangement joins TRBV7-2 to TRBJ1-5; 8 nucleotides align to TRBD1. This TCR derives from a human donor with pancreatic ductal adenocarcinoma. Sequenced sample: PBMCs. This CDR3 is CASSTVRGQGNQPQHF. CDR3 sequence (DNA): TGTGCCAGCAGCACAGTCAGGGGGCAAGGCAATCAGCCCCAGCATTTT.